The 9 T cell receptor beta chains given below trace back to one sample, sequenced in a study of control samples from healthy donors and cancer patients. Generated by immunoSEQ multiplex PCR, the TCRdb table keeps only in-frame clones and is missing some. The sample records about 110,000 clones, 90% being singletons. Sequencing used blood. All receptors derive from a human donor in good health. The donor label of this sample is uncertain.

The chain is built from TRBV30 and TRBJ1-2; possible D gene TRBD1, 5 bases. Germline lookup yields CDR1 GTSNPN and CDR2 SVGIG (reference sequence). Between the trimmed V and J ends, which lost 4 bases and 3 bases, there was a span of 24 bases. The CDR3 runs 17 residues. The CDR3 here is CAWTSRGLPSFHYGYTF. CDR3 sequence (DNA): TGTGCCTGGACGTCTAGGGGACTGCCGAGCTTTCACTATGGCTACACCTTC.

The chain links TRBV19 to TRBJ2-1, with 8 bases that match TRBD1. The CDR3 covers 13 residues. The germline V gene encodes CDR1 LNHDA and CDR2 SQIVND (reference sequence). Losses at the gene ends were 3 bases for V and 10 bases for J; bases not matched to a gene: 5. The CDR3 here is CASSMGQANEQFF. Written as DNA, the CDR3 is TGTGCCAGTAGTATGGGACAGGCGAACGAGCAGTTCTTC.

The gene calls are TRBV27 and TRBJ2-5, with TRBD1 matching 8 bases. Germline V lookup: CDR1 MNHEY, CDR2 SMNVEV (reference sequence). The CDR3 has 14 residues. J gave up 2 bases and V 4 bases, and 3 bases lay outside the gene matches. CDR3 residues: CASSSNRGQETQYF. The CDR3 bases are TGTGCCAGCAGTTCAAACAGGGGGCAAGAGACCCAGTACTTC.

The rearrangement joins TRBV5-4 to TRBJ2-2; no firm D call. There are 14 residues in the CDR3. Deletions cut 2 bases from V and 5 bases from J, with 10 bases between. Germline V lookup: CDR1 SGHNT, CDR2 YYREEE (reference sequence). The CDR3 DNA reads TGTGCCAGCAGCTTTGATCTGAGAACCGGGGAGCTGTTTTTT. Translation: CASSFDLRTGELFF.

This chain uses TRBV19 with TRBJ2-6; TRBD1 might be the D (6 bases). The V end was cut by 5 bases, the J end by 2 bases, with 19 bases between. Germline values: CDR1 LNHDA, CDR2 SQIVND (reference sequence). The CDR3 is made up of 18 amino acids. CDR3 nucleotides: TGTGCCAGTAGTGGCCAGATTCGACAGGTTCCTGGGGCCAACGTCCTGACTTTC. This sequence encodes CASSGQIRQVPGANVLTF.

The CDR3 sequence is CASSGYGQGSGFPLHF. The CDR3 region has the DNA TGTGCCAGCAGCGGTTATGGGCAGGGAAGTGGATTTCCCCTCCACTTT. V is TRBV5-6 and J is TRBJ1-6; possibly TRBD1 for D (5 bases). V gave up 4 bases and J gave up 13 bases, with 24 bases separating them. CDR1 SGHDT and CDR2 YYEEEE come from the germline V gene. The CDR3 sequence is 16 residues long.

The chain joins TRBV3-1 (or the pseudogene TRBV3-2) to TRBJ2-3; 10 nucleotides match TRBD1. This CDR3 has 16 residues. J lost 6 bases, V lost 2 bases, and 8 bases had no gene match. Germline V gene data show CDR1 as LGHDT and CDR2 as YNNKEL (reference sequence). The CDR3 bases are TGTGCCAGCAGCCAAAGCCGGGGACAGGGGCCTGATACGCAGTATTTT. Its translation: CASSQSRGQGPDTQYF.

This rearrangement joins TRBV6-5 to TRBJ1-1; D remains unclear. The CDR3 covers 13 residues. Deletions cut 6 bases from V and 7 bases from J, with 15 bases between. Germline loops: CDR1 MNHEY, CDR2 SVGAGI. The CDR3 nucleotides read TGTGCCAGCAGCTTAATCACTGGCCGTGAAGCTTTCTTT. This translates into CASSLITGREAFF.

As regards this clone: Germline is not matched at one junction end, which may reflect a read error. This chain joins TRBV6-5 and TRBJ2-5; D unresolved. The CDR3 totals 11 residues. CDR1 is MNHEY and CDR2 is SVGAGI in the germline V gene. The chain's CDR3 is CASSYRETQYF. The CDR3 nucleotides read TGTGCCAGTAGTTATCGAGAGACCCAGTACTTC.